This T cell receptor (beta chain) was identified in a study of identical twins. Study-wide findings and caveats: High-abundance cord blood beta clonotypes had fewer insertions; memory repertoires showed none.

All donors comprised healthy Caucasians. cDNA carried unique molecular identifiers, and a universal primer site was added by template switching. TCRdb fed the 5' RACE reads into MiXCR, producing one record per CDR3 protein. There are approximately 670,000 distinct CDR3 sequences in the sample; roughly 6% occur only once, and approximately 1.6% lies in the top ten. The sample holds a few counts of this clonotype. Antigen: not known. The TCR sequence derives from a young man in good health. Material: naive T cells sorted from blood.

The CDR3: CSAEDRAYEQYF. The CDR3 nucleotides read TGCAGTGCCGAGGACAGAGCCTACGAGCAGTACTTC. The chain couples TRBV20-1 to TRBJ2-7, with a possible D match to TRBD1 (6 bases). The CDR3 covers 12 residues. Germline CDR1 is DFQATT and CDR2 is SNEGSKA (reference sequence). V was clipped by 6 bases and J by 2 bases, with 11 bases between them.